This T cell receptor (beta chain) was retrieved from a study of spatial heterogeneity in lung cancer. Study details: Sequence detection consistently recorded a greater number of beta-chain than alpha-chain sequences.

Specified time point: sample taken at primary tumor resection. TCRdb called the 5' RACE reads again in MiXCR, with one record for every CDR3 protein. This table has 55,000 to 70,000 distinct CDR3 sequences, under 7.5% appearing once. V was cut by 5 bases and J by 12 bases, with 14 bases left in between. This CDR3 is built from 12 residues. This TCR was recovered from a female donor with early-stage non-small cell lung cancer. The chain employs TRBV12-3 or TRBV12-4 and TRBJ2-1, with D perhaps matching TRBD1 or TRBD2 (5 bases each). This material consisted of PBMCs, taken at surgery. In nucleotides, the CDR3 is TGTGCCAGCAGTCGGGACCGCGGTGGGCAGTTCTTC. Its protein product is CASSRDRGGQFF.